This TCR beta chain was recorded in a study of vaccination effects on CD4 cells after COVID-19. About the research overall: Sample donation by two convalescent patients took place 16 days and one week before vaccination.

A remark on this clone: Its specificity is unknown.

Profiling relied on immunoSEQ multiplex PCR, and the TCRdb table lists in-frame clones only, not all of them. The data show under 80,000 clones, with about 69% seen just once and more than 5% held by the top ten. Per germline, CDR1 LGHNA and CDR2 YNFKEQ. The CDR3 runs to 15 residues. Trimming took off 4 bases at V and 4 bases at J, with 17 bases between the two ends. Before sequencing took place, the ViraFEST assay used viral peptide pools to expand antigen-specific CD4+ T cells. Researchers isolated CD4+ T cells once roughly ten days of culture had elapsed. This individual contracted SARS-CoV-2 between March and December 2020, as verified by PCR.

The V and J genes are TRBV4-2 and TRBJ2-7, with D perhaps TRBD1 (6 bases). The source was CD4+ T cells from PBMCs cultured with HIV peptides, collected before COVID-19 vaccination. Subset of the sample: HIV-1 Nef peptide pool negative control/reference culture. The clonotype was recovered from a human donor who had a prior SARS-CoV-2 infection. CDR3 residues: CASSPLTGTPYEQYF. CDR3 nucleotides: TGTGCCAGCAGCCCGCTGACCGGGACACCTTACGAGCAGTACTTC.